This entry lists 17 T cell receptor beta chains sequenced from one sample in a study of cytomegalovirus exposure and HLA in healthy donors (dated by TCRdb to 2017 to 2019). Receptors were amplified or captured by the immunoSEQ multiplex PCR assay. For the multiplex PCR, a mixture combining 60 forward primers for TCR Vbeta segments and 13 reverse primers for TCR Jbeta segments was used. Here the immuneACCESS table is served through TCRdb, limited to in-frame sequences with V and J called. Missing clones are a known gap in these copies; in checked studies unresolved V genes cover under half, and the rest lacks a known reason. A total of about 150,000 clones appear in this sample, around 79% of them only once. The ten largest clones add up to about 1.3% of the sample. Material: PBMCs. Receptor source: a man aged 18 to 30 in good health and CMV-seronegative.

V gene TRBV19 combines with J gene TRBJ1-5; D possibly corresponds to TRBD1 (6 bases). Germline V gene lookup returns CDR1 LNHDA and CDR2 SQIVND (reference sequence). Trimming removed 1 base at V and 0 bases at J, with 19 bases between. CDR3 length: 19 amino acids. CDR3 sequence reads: CASSIGRGKWWDSNQPQHF. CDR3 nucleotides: TGTGCCAGTAGTATAGGAAGGGGGAAATGGTGGGATAGCAATCAGCCCCAGCATTTT. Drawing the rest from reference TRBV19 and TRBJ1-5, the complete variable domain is DGGITQSPKYLFRKEGQNVTLSCEQNLNHDAMYWYRQDPGQGLRLIYYSQIVNDFQKGDIAEGYSVSREKKESFPLTVTSAQKNPTAFYLCASSIGRGKWWDSNQPQHFGDGTRLSIL.

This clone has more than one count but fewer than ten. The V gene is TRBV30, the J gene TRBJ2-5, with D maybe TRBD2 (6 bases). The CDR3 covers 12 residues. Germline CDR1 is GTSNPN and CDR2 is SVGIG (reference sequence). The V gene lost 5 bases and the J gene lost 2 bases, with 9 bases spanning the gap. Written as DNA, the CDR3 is TGTGCCTGGGGGGGGTCTCAAGAGACCCAGTACTTC. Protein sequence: CAWGGSQETQYF.

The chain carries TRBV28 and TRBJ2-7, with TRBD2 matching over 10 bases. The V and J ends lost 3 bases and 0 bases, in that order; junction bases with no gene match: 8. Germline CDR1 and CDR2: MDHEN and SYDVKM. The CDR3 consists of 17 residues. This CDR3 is CASSFRPAGGFSYEQYF. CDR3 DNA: TGTGCCAGCAGTTTTCGCCCAGCGGGAGGGTTCTCCTACGAGCAGTACTTC.

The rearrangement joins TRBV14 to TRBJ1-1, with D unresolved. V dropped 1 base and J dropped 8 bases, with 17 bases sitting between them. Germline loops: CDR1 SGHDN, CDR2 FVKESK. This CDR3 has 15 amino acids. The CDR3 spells CASSQVSRGQEEAFF. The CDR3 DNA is TGTGCCAGCAGCCAAGTGTCAAGAGGGCAGGAGGAAGCTTTCTTT.

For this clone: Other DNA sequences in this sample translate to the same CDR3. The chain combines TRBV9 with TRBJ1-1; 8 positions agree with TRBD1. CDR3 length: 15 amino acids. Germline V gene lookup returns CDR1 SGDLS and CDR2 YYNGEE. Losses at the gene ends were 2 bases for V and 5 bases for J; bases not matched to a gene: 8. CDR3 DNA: TGTGCCAGCAGCGTGGGAACAGGGGGAGGGACTGAAGCTTTCTTT. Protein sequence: CASSVGTGGGTEAFF.

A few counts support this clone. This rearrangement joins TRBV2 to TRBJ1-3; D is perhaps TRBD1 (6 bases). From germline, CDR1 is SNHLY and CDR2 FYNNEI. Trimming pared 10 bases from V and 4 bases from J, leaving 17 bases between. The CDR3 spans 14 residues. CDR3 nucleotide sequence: TGTGCCATCGGTCCCAGGGGTTCGGGAAACACCATATATTTT. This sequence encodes CAIGPRGSGNTIYF. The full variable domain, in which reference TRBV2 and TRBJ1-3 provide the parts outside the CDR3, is EPEVTQTPSHQVTQMGQEVILRCVPISNHLYFYWYRQILGQKVEFLVSFYNNEISEKSEIFDDQFSVERPDGSNFTLKIRSTKLEDSAMYFCAIGPRGSGNTIYFGEGSWLTVV.

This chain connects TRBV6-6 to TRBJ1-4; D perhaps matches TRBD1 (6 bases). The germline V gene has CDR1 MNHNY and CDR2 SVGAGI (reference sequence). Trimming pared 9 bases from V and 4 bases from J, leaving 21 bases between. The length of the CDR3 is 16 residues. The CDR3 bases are TGTGCCAGTACGAAACTTGACGACAGGTTTAATGAAAAACTGTTTTTT. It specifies CASTKLDDRFNEKLFF.

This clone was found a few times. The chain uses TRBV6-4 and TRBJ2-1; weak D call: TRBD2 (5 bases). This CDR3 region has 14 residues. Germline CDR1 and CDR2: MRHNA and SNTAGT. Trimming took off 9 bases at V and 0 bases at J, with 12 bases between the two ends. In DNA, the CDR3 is TGTGCCAGTCACGAGGGCAGCTCCTACAATGAGCAGTTCTTC. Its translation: CASHEGSSYNEQFF.

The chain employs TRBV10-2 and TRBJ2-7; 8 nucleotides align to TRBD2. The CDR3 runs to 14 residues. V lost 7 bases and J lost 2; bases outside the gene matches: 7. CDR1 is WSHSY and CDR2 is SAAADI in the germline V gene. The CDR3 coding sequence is TGCGCCAGCACCCCAGCGGGGGCGACCTACGAGCAGTACTTC. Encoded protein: CASTPAGATYEQYF.

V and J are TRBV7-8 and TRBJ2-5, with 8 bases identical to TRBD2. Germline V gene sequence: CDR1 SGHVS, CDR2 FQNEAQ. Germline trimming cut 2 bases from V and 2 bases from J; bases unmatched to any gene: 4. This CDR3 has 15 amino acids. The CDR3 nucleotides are TGTGCCAGCAGCTTAAGGCGACTAGCGCAAGAGACCCAGTACTTC. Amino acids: CASSLRRLAQETQYF.

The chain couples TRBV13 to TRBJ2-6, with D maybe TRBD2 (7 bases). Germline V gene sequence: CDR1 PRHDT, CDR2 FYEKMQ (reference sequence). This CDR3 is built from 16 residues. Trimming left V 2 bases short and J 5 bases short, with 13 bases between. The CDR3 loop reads CASSLTGGARANVLTF. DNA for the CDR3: TGTGCCAGCAGCTTAACTGGGGGGGCCCGGGCCAACGTCCTGACTTTC.

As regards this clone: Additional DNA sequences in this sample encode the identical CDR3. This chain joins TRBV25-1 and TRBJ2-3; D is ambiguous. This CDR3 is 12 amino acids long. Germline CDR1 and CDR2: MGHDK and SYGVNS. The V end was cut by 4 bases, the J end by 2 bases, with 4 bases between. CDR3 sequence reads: CASSGLTDTQYF. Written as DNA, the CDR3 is TGTGCCAGCAGTGGGCTCACAGATACGCAGTATTTT.

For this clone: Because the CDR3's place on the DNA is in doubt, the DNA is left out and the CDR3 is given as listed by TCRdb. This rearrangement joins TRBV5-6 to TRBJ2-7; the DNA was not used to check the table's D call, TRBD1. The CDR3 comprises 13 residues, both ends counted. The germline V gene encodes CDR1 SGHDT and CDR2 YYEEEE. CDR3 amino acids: CASSWGPGTEWYF.

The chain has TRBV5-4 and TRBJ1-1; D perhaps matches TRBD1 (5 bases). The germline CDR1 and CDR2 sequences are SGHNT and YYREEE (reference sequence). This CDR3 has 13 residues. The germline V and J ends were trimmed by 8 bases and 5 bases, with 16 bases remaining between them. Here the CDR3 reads CASTNRLDTEAFF. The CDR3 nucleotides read TGTGCCAGTACAAACAGGCTGGATACTGAAGCTTTCTTT.

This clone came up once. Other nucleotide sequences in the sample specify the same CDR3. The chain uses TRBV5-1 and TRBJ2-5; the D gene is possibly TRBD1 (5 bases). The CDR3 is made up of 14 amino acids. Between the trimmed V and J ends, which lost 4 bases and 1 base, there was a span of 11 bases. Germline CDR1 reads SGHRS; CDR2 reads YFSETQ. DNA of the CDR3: TGCGCCAGCAGCCTTGGGGCGAGCCAAGAGACCCAGTACTTC. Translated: CASSLGASQETQYF.

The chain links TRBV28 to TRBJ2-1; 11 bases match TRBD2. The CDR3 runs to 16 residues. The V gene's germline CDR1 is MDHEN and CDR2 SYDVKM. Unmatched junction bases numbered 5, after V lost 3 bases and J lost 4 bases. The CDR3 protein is CASSFLTSGKYNEQFF. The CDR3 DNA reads TGTGCCAGCAGTTTTTTGACTAGCGGGAAGTACAATGAGCAGTTCTTC.

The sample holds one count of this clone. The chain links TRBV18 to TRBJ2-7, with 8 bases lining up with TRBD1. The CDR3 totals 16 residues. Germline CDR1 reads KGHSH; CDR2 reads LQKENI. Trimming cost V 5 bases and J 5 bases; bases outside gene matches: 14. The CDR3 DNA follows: TGTGCCAGCTCATCGGATCCAGGGGGCGGGTTTGACGAGCAGTACTTC. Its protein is CASSSDPGGGFDEQYF.